This entry lists 26 T cell receptor beta chains sequenced from one sample in a study of blood T cell repertoires in COVID-19. Data came from immunoSEQ multiplex PCR; TCRdb stores just in-frame clones and leaves some out. The sample carries roughly 42,000 clones, 80% to 90% recorded once. Material for sequencing was peripheral blood. Source of these receptors: a woman aged 65 to 85 in a cohort sampled during active COVID-19.

The chain is built from TRBV11-2 and TRBJ2-7; the match to TRBD2 covers 13 bases. Germline lookup yields CDR1 SGHAT and CDR2 FQNNGV. V gave up 5 bases and J gave up 0 bases; unmatched junction bases: 10. The CDR3 loop spans 18 amino acids. The CDR3 DNA is TGTGCCAGCAGCCTGTACCCTGGACTAGCGGGAGCCTCCTACGAGCAGTACTTC. This sequence encodes CASSLYPGLAGASYEQYF. Full variable domain (remainder filled in from reference TRBV11-2 and TRBJ2-7): EAGVAQSPRYKIIEKRQSVAFWCNPISGHATLYWYQQILGQGPKLLIQFQNNGVVDDSQLPKDRFSAERLKGVDSTLKIQPAKLEDSAVYLCASSLYPGLAGASYEQYFGPGTRLTVT.

The chain links TRBV10-3 to TRBJ1-1; D remains ambiguous. CDR1 and CDR2 from the germline V gene are ENHRY and SYGVKD. V lost 6 bases to trimming and J lost 1 base, with 9 bases between them. The CDR3 is 13 amino acids. CDR3 nucleotides: TGTGCCATCAGCGCGACGGGGAACACTGAAGCTTTCTTT. This gives the protein CAISATGNTEAFF.

The chain recombines TRBV6-5 with TRBJ1-2, with TRBD1 matching 8 bases. The CDR3 has 15 residues. The V gene's germline CDR1 is MNHEY and CDR2 SVGAGI. With V trimmed by 6 bases and J by 4 bases, 10 bases remained unmatched. The CDR3 spells CASRPFTGGTYGYTF. CDR3 DNA: TGTGCCAGCAGGCCATTTACAGGGGGTACCTATGGCTACACCTTC.

The chain recombines TRBV10-3 with TRBJ2-3; possible D gene TRBD1, 5 bases. CDR1 ENHRY and CDR2 SYGVKD come from the germline V gene. This CDR3 comprises 13 residues. The V and J ends lost 10 bases and 0 bases respectively, with 11 bases between them. CDR3 residues: CATRQLSTDTQYF. DNA of the CDR3: TGTGCCACCCGACAGTTAAGCACAGATACGCAGTATTTT.

This clone was observed a single time. The chain is built from TRBV4-3 and TRBJ2-3, with D perhaps matching TRBD1 (6 bases). The CDR3 length is 16 residues. Germline lookup yields CDR1 LGHNA and CDR2 YSLEER. The ends were cut back, 3 bases at V and 1 base at J, with 14 bases in the middle. The CDR3, as DNA: TGCGCCAGCAGCCACACAACAGGGTCGGGCACAGATACGCAGTATTTT. Translated: CASSHTTGSGTDTQYF.

The V call is TRBV7-2, the J call TRBJ2-7; tentative D call: TRBD1 (5 bases). In germline, CDR1 is SGHTA, CDR2 FQGNSA. This CDR3 contains 14 residues. Deletions cut 2 bases from V and 2 bases from J, with 10 bases between. This CDR3 reads CASSLYPGPYEQYF. CDR3 DNA sequence: TGTGCCAGCAGCTTATACCCAGGGCCCTACGAGCAGTACTTC.

The chain recombines TRBV10-3 with TRBJ2-7, with D possibly matching TRBD2 (6 bases). Trimming left V 4 bases short and J 3 bases short, with 19 bases between. Germline CDR1 and CDR2: ENHRY and SYGVKD. The CDR3 consists of 16 residues. CDR3 loop: CAISGSSGGSGYEQYF. DNA for the CDR3: TGTGCCATCAGTGGATCATCCGGAGGTAGCGGCTACGAGCAGTACTTC.

Sample share makes this clone medium-sized. CDR3 protein: CASSYGEQGNQPQHF. In DNA form, the CDR3 reads TGTGCCAGCAGTTACGGGGAGCAAGGCAATCAGCCCCAGCATTTT. J is TRBJ1-5 and V is TRBV6-6; D not certain. V was pared by 2 bases and J by 2 bases, with 10 bases between. Germline CDR1 and CDR2: MNHNY and SVGAGI (reference sequence). CDR3 length: 15 amino acids.

This chain links TRBV27 with TRBJ2-3, with 11 bases matching TRBD2. After removal of 3 bases from V and 2 bases from J, the junction contained 10 bases not matched to a gene. CDR1 is MNHEY, CDR2 SMNVEV, per germline (reference sequence). The CDR3 is 18 residues long. Here the CDR3 reads CASSLVRETSGTTDTQYF. In DNA form, the CDR3 reads TGTGCCAGCAGTTTGGTACGGGAGACTAGCGGGACCACAGATACGCAGTATTTT.

The rearrangement joins TRBV28 to TRBJ2-7; D may be TRBD2 (6 bases). Trimming removed 6 bases at V and 3 bases at J, with 9 bases between. CDR3 length: 12 residues. The germline CDR1 and CDR2 sequences are MDHEN and SYDVKM. The CDR3 DNA reads as TGTGCCAGCAGCCGGGGACTCTACGAGCAGTACTTC. It encodes CASSRGLYEQYF.

V gene TRBV6-5 combines with J gene TRBJ1-2, with 8 bases matching TRBD1. V lost 0 bases, J lost 10 bases, and 7 bases stayed unmatched. The germline gives CDR1 MNHEY, CDR2 SVGAGI. The CDR3 totals 14 residues. CDR3 sequence (DNA): TGTGCCAGCAGTTACTCGGGCAGGGGGCAAGTCTACACCTTC. It is translated as CASSYSGRGQVYTF.

V usage is TRBV30 and J usage is TRBJ2-1; the match to TRBD1 covers 9 bases. The CDR3 has 14 residues. V was clipped by 7 bases and J by 4 bases; unmatched bases: 8. Germline CDR1 and CDR2: GTSNPN and SVGIG (reference sequence). The DNA of the CDR3 is TGTGCCTTCCAGTCCGGGACAGGGTACAATGAGCAGTTCTTC. This encodes CAFQSGTGYNEQFF. Using reference TRBV30 and TRBJ2-1 for the parts outside the CDR3, the full variable domain is SQTIHQWPATLVQPVGSPLSLECTVEGTSNPNLYWYRQAAGRGLQLLFYSVGIGQISSEVPQNLSASRPQDRQFILSSKKLLLSDSGFYLCAFQSGTGYNEQFFGPGTRLTVL.

J is TRBJ1-2 and V is TRBV4-1, with 10 bases lining up with TRBD1. Germline CDR1 MGHRA, CDR2 YSYEKL. V lost 6 bases, J lost 2 bases, and 9 bases stayed unmatched. The CDR3 has 16 residues. The CDR3 loop is CASRFLPGQGNYGYTF. The CDR3 nucleotides are TGCGCCAGCAGGTTCCTTCCGGGACAGGGGAACTATGGCTACACCTTC.

The CDR3 nucleotides read TGTGCCAGTAGTATATCCGGGGTCGGGGAGCTGTTTTTT. Residues: CASSISGVGELFF. V gene TRBV19 combines with J gene TRBJ2-2; tentative D call: TRBD2 (5 bases). The CDR3 has 13 residues. Germline V lookup: CDR1 LNHDA, CDR2 SQIVND (reference sequence). With 2 bases removed from V and 7 bases from J, the gap between germline ends came to 8 bases. The full variable domain, its missing parts supplied by reference TRBV19 and TRBJ2-2, is DGGITQSPKYLFRKEGQNVTLSCEQNLNHDAMYWYRQDPGQGLRLIYYSQIVNDFQKGDIAEGYSVSREKKESFPLTVTSAQKNPTAFYLCASSISGVGELFFGEGSRLTVL.

V gene TRBV28 combines with J gene TRBJ1-2, with no clear D. CDR3 length equals 11 residues. Per the germline V gene, CDR1 is MDHEN and CDR2 is SYDVKM. V lost 2 bases, J lost 8 bases, and 6 bases lay in between. CDR3 DNA: TGTGCCAGCAGTTTAGGCAGGGGCTACACCTTC. It encodes CASSLGRGYTF.

The rearrangement joins TRBV3-1 (or the pseudogene TRBV3-2) to TRBJ1-2; D ambiguous. Germline V lookup: CDR1 LGHDT, CDR2 YNNKEL (reference sequence). There are 20 residues in the CDR3. V was pared by 0 bases and J by 8 bases, with 31 bases between. The CDR3 region has the DNA TGTGCCAGCAGCCAAGATTTTAGGACCAAAACCAAGAACACAGCGGGGGGCTACACCTTC. Encoded protein: CASSQDFRTKTKNTAGGYTF.

The V gene is TRBV10-1, the J gene TRBJ2-5; 9 bases agree with TRBD2. The CDR3 consists of 17 residues. Germline trimming cut 6 bases from V and 5 bases from J; bases unmatched to any gene: 16. Germline CDR1 reads WNHNN; CDR2 reads SYGVQD (reference sequence). In nucleotides, the CDR3 is TGCGCCAGCAGCGAGCCCCGACTAGCGGCTCTTCGGGAGACCCAGTACTTC. Translating it yields CASSEPRLAALRETQYF.

This rearrangement joins TRBV7-3 to TRBJ2-1; D perhaps matches TRBD2 (5 bases). Germline V gives CDR1 SGHTA, CDR2 FQGTGA. The CDR3 extends over 13 amino acids. Trimming took off 2 bases at V and 8 bases at J, with 10 bases between the two ends. CDR3 in DNA: TGTGCCAGCAGCTTAGCGGAGAGGGATGAGCAGTTCTTC. Its translation: CASSLAERDEQFF.

V and J are TRBV27 and TRBJ1-2, with 7 bases identical to TRBD1. Unmatched junction bases numbered 8, after V lost 8 bases and J lost 2 bases. This CDR3 spans 14 amino acids. The V gene's germline CDR1 is MNHEY and CDR2 SMNVEV (reference sequence). CDR3 sequence: CASSPEQGNYGYTF. CDR3 bases: TGTGCCAGCTCCCCCGAACAGGGGAACTATGGCTACACCTTC.

The chain combines TRBV18 with TRBJ2-2, with TRBD1 identical over 8 bases. CDR3 length equals 17 residues. V trimming: 4 bases; J trimming: 4 bases; junction bases outside the gene matches: 11. Germline CDR1 and CDR2: KGHSH and LQKENI. The CDR3 region has the DNA TGTGCCAGCTCACGCCCAGGACAGGGTTGGGGCACCGGGGAGCTGTTTTTT. Residues: CASSRPGQGWGTGELFF.

This clone was recorded once. The CDR3 region has the DNA TGTGCCAGCAGCTCGAGGGCGGGTCAAGAGACCCAGTACTTC. Its translation: CASSSRAGQETQYF. The chain uses TRBV7-2 and TRBJ2-5; TRBD2 is a possible D gene (5 bases). Trimming took 4 bases from V and 2 from J, leaving 11 bases between them. Germline-derived CDR1 and CDR2 are SGHTA and FQGNSA. The CDR3 has 14 residues.

This chain joins TRBV5-4 and TRBJ2-5, with TRBD1 identical over 12 bases. V trimming: 5 bases; J trimming: 2 bases; junction bases outside the gene matches: 10. The CDR3 covers 17 residues. CDR1 SGHNT and CDR2 YYREEE come from the germline V gene (reference sequence). This CDR3 reads CASSRIGTGGKQETQYF. The CDR3 nucleotides are TGTGCCAGCAGTCGAATTGGGACAGGGGGCAAACAAGAGACCCAGTACTTC.

The rearrangement links TRBV7-9 to TRBJ2-1; 7 bases align to TRBD1. CDR1 is SEHNR and CDR2 is FQNEAQ in the germline V gene (reference sequence). CDR3 size: 16 residues. The J segment lost 10 bases and the V segment lost 5 bases, leaving 17 bases of the junction unmatched. CDR3 amino acids: CASSQSRDRGGEEQFF. The DNA for the CDR3 is TGTGCCAGCAGCCAGTCCCGGGACAGAGGAGGCGAGGAGCAGTTCTTC.

This chain joins TRBV9 and TRBJ1-5; tentative D call: TRBD1 (6 bases). CDR3 length equals 14 residues. Trimming shortened V by 4 bases and J by 4 bases, and 12 bases separated the two germline ends. The germline V gene has CDR1 SGDLS and CDR2 YYNGEE. In DNA, the CDR3 is TGTGCCAGCAGCACGGAAGGGGGTAATCAGCCCCAGCATTTT. Translation gives CASSTEGGNQPQHF.

The rearrangement uses TRBV5-4 and TRBJ2-1, with D perhaps matching TRBD2 (6 bases). This CDR3 spans 15 amino acids. Trimming left V 0 bases short and J 5 bases short, with 12 bases between. The germline V gene encodes CDR1 SGHNT and CDR2 YYREEE (reference sequence). The CDR3 is CASSLAGRVDNEQFF. The CDR3 coding sequence is TGTGCCAGCAGCTTGGCCGGGAGAGTCGACAATGAGCAGTTCTTC.

This chain connects TRBV2 to TRBJ2-7; D is unresolved. With 3 bases removed from V and 2 bases from J, the gap between germline ends came to 8 bases. In germline, CDR1 is SNHLY, CDR2 FYNNEI. The CDR3 covers 13 residues. In DNA, the CDR3 is TGTGCCAGCAGTGATCGAGAGACCTACGAGCAGTACTTC. It is translated as CASSDRETYEQYF.